The rows below give T cell receptor beta chains drawn from one sample of a study of cytomegalovirus exposure and HLA in healthy donors. Assay: immunoSEQ multiplex PCR; the TCRdb copy retains only in-frame clones and omits some. Here the sample spans 30,000 to 35,000 clones, 80% being singletons. Sequencing input: PBMCs. Receptors originate from a male donor in good health and CMV-seronegative. Each CDR3 is given with its conserved first and last residue.

V gene: TRBV4-2; J gene: TRBJ2-1; CDR3 protein: CASSQDSGGSYNEQFF
V gene: TRBV7-6; J gene: TRBJ2-7; CDR3 protein: CASSLAQTYEQYF
V gene: TRBV30; J gene: TRBJ1-2; CDR3 protein: CAWSAGQPYGYTF
V gene: TRBV19; J gene: TRBJ2-5; CDR3 protein: CASRIRDSQETQYF
V gene: TRBV12-5; J gene: TRBJ1-1; CDR3 protein: CASGNRQTRAFF
V gene: TRBV30; J gene: TRBJ1-1; CDR3 protein: CAWRVQMNTEAFF
V gene: TRBV7-8; J gene: TRBJ1-1; CDR3 protein: CASSFGQGTEAFF
V gene: TRBV27; J gene: TRBJ2-1; CDR3 protein: CASSFSSRGVYNEQFF
V gene: TRBV11-2; J gene: TRBJ1-5; CDR3 protein: CASSLSEAQPQHF
V gene: TRBV7-9; J gene: TRBJ2-5; CDR3 protein: CASSPQGQTQYF
V gene: TRBV5-1; J gene: TRBJ2-1; CDR3 protein: CASSDTSPLYNEQFF
V gene: TRBV7-8; J gene: TRBJ2-7; CDR3 protein: CASSSGTGPYEQYF
V gene: TRBV10-3; J gene: TRBJ2-3; CDR3 protein: CAIAPREEADTQYF
V gene: TRBV29-1; J gene: TRBJ1-2; CDR3 protein: CSAGQSRDGYTF
V gene: TRBV6-1; J gene: TRBJ1-5; CDR3 protein: CASSEGQEWGSNQPQHF
V gene: TRBV6-5; J gene: TRBJ2-7; CDR3 protein: CASSPRRESYEQYF
V gene: TRBV28; J gene: TRBJ1-1; CDR3 protein: CASTGTVNTEAFF
V gene: TRBV2; J gene: TRBJ2-1; CDR3 protein: CASRDRGYSYNEQFF
V gene: TRBV5-6; J gene: TRBJ2-7; CDR3 protein: CASSFGQTYEQYF
V gene: TRBV6-5; J gene: TRBJ2-7; CDR3 protein: CASSYSFSRPYEQYF
V gene: TRBV28; J gene: TRBJ2-7; CDR3 protein: CASTQTSGRPYEQYF
V gene: TRBV9; J gene: TRBJ2-1; CDR3 protein: CASSPDDGNEQFF
V gene: TRBV11-2; J gene: TRBJ2-3; CDR3 protein: CASSLDRVRLRYTDTQYF
V gene: TRBV29-1; J gene: TRBJ2-3; CDR3 protein: CSVGGQGGADTQYF
V gene: TRBV5-1; J gene: TRBJ2-1; CDR3 protein: CASSRGGQGLNEQFF
V gene: TRBV4-1; J gene: TRBJ2-5; CDR3 protein: CASSQAPEETQYF
V gene: TRBV4-2; J gene: TRBJ1-1; CDR3 protein: CASSQDLTGWGTEAFF
V gene: TRBV15; J gene: TRBJ1-2; CDR3 protein: CATSSRKGDGYTF